These 9 T cell receptor beta chains originate from one sample sequenced in a study of cytomegalovirus exposure and HLA in healthy donors. Primers for the PCR totalled 60 Vbeta and 13 Jbeta. TCRdb keeps only in-frame clones here, not all; method: immunoSEQ multiplex PCR. The data hold some 80,000 clones, with 9.5% to 13% observed a single time. Specimen: PBMCs. The receptors originated from a man in his fifties or sixties in good health and CMV-seropositive.

The rearrangement links TRBV27 to TRBJ1-6; D gene unclear. The CDR3 has 15 amino acids. Germline CDR1 and CDR2: MNHEY and SMNVEV (reference sequence). V lost 5 bases, J lost 2 bases, and 10 bases lay in between. Here the CDR3 reads CASSLVDAYNSPLHF. CDR3 in DNA: TGTGCCAGCAGTCTAGTAGACGCCTATAATTCACCCCTCCACTTT.

The chain recombines TRBV18 with TRBJ2-5; no reliable D call. This CDR3 is built from 15 residues. Germline V CDR1 and CDR2: KGHSH, LQKENI. The V and J ends lost 2 bases and 2 bases respectively, with 12 bases between them. The CDR3 DNA follows: TGTGCCAGCTCACCAATGGCAACTATACAAGAGACCCAGTACTTC. Residues: CASSPMATIQETQYF.

The V and J genes are TRBV18 and TRBJ1-1; the D gene is possibly TRBD1 (5 bases). This CDR3 has 15 amino acids. Germline CDR1 is KGHSH and CDR2 is LQKENI. V dropped 4 bases and J dropped 3 bases, with 15 bases sitting between them. CDR3 bases: TGTGCCAGCTCACTCCCCCCGGGGGGTCACACTGAAGCTTTCTTT. Amino acids: CASSLPPGGHTEAFF.

This chain uses TRBV6-9 with TRBJ1-6, with D tentatively TRBD1 (5 bases). Per the germline V gene, CDR1 is MNHGY and CDR2 is SVAAGI. V was clipped by 3 bases and J by 10 bases, with 10 bases between them. The CDR3 spans 13 residues. The CDR3 spells CASSYREFSPLHF. The CDR3 DNA sequence: TGTGCCAGCAGTTACAGGGAATTCTCACCCCTCCACTTT.

This clone was detected a few times. The genes are TRBV5-6 and TRBJ2-3, with TRBD2 matching over 7 bases. CDR1 and CDR2 from the germline V gene are SGHDT and YYEEEE. The CDR3 runs 15 residues. The J segment lost 0 bases and the V segment lost 8 bases, leaving 9 bases of the junction unmatched. The CDR3: CASAGDGFSTDTQYF. CDR3 bases: TGTGCCAGTGCGGGGGACGGCTTTAGCACAGATACGCAGTATTTT.

This clone occurred a few times. The rearrangement joins TRBV2 to TRBJ2-6; maybe TRBD2 (5 bases). Trimming shortened V by 4 bases and J by 1 base, and 5 bases separated the two germline ends. The germline CDR1 and CDR2 sequences are SNHLY and FYNNEI. The CDR3 spans 14 residues. This CDR3 reads CASSGRSGANVLTF. The CDR3 nucleotides are TGTGCCAGCAGTGGGAGGTCTGGGGCCAACGTCCTGACTTTC.

The rearrangement uses TRBV28 and TRBJ1-5; TRBD1 might be the D (6 bases). The CDR3 is 15 amino acids. V was pared by 8 bases and J by 2 bases, with 16 bases between. Germline lookup yields CDR1 MDHEN and CDR2 SYDVKM. As DNA, the CDR3 is TGTGCCAGCGGGGTCCTAGAGGGGGGCAATCAGCCCCAGCATTTT. This gives the protein CASGVLEGGNQPQHF.

This clone was detected a few times. This chain connects TRBV6-6 to TRBJ2-1; 13 nucleotides agree with TRBD2. Germline V lookup: CDR1 MNHNY, CDR2 SVGAGI (reference sequence). The length of the CDR3 is 15 residues. Trimming cost V 4 bases and J 5 bases; bases outside gene matches: 2. CDR3 sequence (DNA): TGTGCCAGCAGTTGGGGACTAGCGGGGAACAATGAGCAGTTCTTC. Protein product: CASSWGLAGNNEQFF.

This clone turned up a few times. The chain recombines TRBV19 with TRBJ2-7; D may be TRBD1 or TRBD2 (5 bases each). The V gene lost 5 bases and the J gene lost 3 bases, with 11 bases spanning the gap. From germline, CDR1 is LNHDA and CDR2 SQIVND (reference sequence). This CDR3 is 13 amino acids long. The chain's CDR3 is CASSPGTDYEQYV. CDR3 in DNA: TGTGCCAGTAGTCCCGGGACGGACTACGAGCAGTACGTC.